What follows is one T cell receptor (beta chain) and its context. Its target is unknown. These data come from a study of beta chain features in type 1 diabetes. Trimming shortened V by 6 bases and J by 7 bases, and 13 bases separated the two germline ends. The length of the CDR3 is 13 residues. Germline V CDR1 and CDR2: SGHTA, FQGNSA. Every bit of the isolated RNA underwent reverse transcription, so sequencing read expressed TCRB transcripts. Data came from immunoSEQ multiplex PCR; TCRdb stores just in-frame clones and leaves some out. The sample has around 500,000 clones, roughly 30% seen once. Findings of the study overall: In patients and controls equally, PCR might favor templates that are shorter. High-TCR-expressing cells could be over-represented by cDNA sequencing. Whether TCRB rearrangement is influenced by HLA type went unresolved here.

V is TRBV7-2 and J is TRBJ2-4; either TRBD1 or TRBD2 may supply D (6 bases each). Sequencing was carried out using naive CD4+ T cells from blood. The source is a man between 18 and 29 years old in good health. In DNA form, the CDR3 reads TGTGCCAGCAGTGACGGGGGCCAGAACATTCAGTACTTC. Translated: CASSDGGQNIQYF.